This TCR beta chain was profiled in a study of blood T cell repertoires in COVID-19. Study-wide background: Both acute and convalescent COVID-19 samples were obtained from the United States, Italy and Spain. PBMCs, B-cell-depleted T cells, or T cells provided the cDNA or gDNA that made up the material.

The CDR3 covers 13 residues. The germline gives CDR1 GTSNPN, CDR2 SVGIG (reference sequence). Trimming took 2 bases from V and 0 from J, leaving 7 bases between them. Everyone who took part was 18 to 89 years old, and they came from roughly 25 US areas. Recovered status applied to Cohort 3 donors who had two consecutive negative PCRs. It also applied to those with clearance or with symptom resolution. The repertoire was sequenced with immunoSEQ multiplex PCR; TCRdb's copy has only in-frame clones and lacks some. The sample contains around 200,000 clones, 90% of which appear only once. The source of this sequence is a man aged 25-45 years who had recovered from COVID-19. Input material: PBMCs or T cells enriched from blood (not recorded which). The chain recombines TRBV30 with TRBJ1-2; no clear D. In DNA form, the CDR3 reads TGTGCCTGGAGTCCCACATCTAACTATGGCTACACCTTC. Protein product: CAWSPTSNYGYTF.